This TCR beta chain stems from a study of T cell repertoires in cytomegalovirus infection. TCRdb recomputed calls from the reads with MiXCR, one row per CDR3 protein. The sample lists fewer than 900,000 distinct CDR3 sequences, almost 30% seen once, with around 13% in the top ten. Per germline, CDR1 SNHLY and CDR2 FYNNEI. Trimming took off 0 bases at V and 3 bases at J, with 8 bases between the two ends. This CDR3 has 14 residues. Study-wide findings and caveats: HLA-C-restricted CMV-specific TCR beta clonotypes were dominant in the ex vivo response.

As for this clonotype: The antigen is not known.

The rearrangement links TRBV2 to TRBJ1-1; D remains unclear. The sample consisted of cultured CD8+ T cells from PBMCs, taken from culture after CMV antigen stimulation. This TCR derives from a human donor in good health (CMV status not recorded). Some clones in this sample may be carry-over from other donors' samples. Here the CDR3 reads CASSEAHGYTEAFF. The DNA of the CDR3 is TGTGCCAGCAGTGAAGCGCACGGGTACACTGAAGCTTTCTTT.